One and the same sample provided the 5 T cell receptor beta chains below, sequenced in a study of shared clonotypes between healthy human individuals. Sequencing used immunoSEQ multiplex PCR; TCRdb keeps in-frame clones, though not all of them. The sample holds some 1,600,000 clones, around 98% seen once. The sample taken for sequencing was naive CD4+ T cells sorted from blood. The subset here: CD45RA+ positively selected. The receptor set was obtained from a man aged 25 to 40 in good health.

This rearrangement joins TRBV15 to TRBJ2-1, with D tentatively TRBD2 (6 bases). The CDR3 length is 16 residues. CDR1 and CDR2 from the germline V gene are LNHNV and YYDKDF (reference sequence). V lost 2 bases, J lost 0 bases, and 11 bases lay in between. The CDR3 DNA follows: TGTGCCACCAGCAGAAAAGCGGGTAACTCCTACAATGAGCAGTTCTTC. Its protein is CATSRKAGNSYNEQFF.

CDR3 coding DNA: TGTGCCAGCAGCTTAGAGGGACTAGCATCCTACGAGCAGTACTTC. It translates to CASSLEGLASYEQYF. The chain couples TRBV5-4 to TRBJ2-7; 9 bases fit TRBD2. The V and J ends lost 2 bases and 1 base, in that order; junction bases with no gene match: 4. In germline, CDR1 is SGHNT, CDR2 YYREEE (reference sequence). The CDR3 length is 15 residues.

This rearrangement joins TRBV9 to TRBJ2-7, with D perhaps matching TRBD1 (6 bases). The V gene lost 3 bases and the J gene lost 2 bases, with 12 bases spanning the gap. Germline lookup yields CDR1 SGDLS and CDR2 YYNGEE. The CDR3 loop spans 14 amino acids. This chain's CDR3 is CASSAGTPAYEQYF. The DNA for the CDR3 is TGTGCCAGCAGCGCCGGGACACCAGCCTACGAGCAGTACTTC.

The J gene is TRBJ2-1, the V gene TRBV9, with TRBD2 matching 8 bases. Germline loops: CDR1 SGDLS, CDR2 YYNGEE. This CDR3 has 15 amino acids. V shed 3 bases, J shed 5 bases, and the junction held 7 bases outside the gene matches. CDR3 nucleotides: TGTGCCAGCAGCGGGCCCGGACTAGCCAACAATGAGCAGTTCTTC. It encodes CASSGPGLANNEQFF.

Remarks on this clone: The sample holds other DNA sequences that translate to the same CDR3. The gene calls are TRBV7-2 and TRBJ2-5; D gene unclear. V was shortened by 2 bases and J by 5 bases, with 9 bases between the two germline ends. The CDR3 totals 13 residues. Germline V CDR1 and CDR2: SGHTA, FQGNSA. The CDR3 reads CASSLSGSETQYF. Here the CDR3 DNA reads TGTGCCAGCAGCTTATCTGGTTCCGAGACCCAGTACTTC.